The 11 T cell receptor beta chains given below trace back to one sample, sequenced in a study of molecular identifiers for immune sequencing clone quantification. TCRdb re-derived calls from the PCR reads in MiXCR, one entry per CDR3 protein. The table lists approximately 550,000 distinct CDR3 sequences, less than 30% of them singletons, with roughly 0.79% in the top ten. The specimen sequenced was naive CD8+ T cells from blood, with Jurkat cell RNA spiked in. Regarding subset: FACS-sorted CD8+CD4-CCR7+CD45RA+ naive T cells. The receptors were gathered from a human donor in good health. Some libraries in this study had Jurkat cell RNA spiked in.

The V and J genes are TRBV19 and TRBJ2-3; D is unclear. Trimming stripped 5 bases from V and 0 bases from J, with 12 bases between. Germline V gene data show CDR1 as LNHDA and CDR2 as SQIVND (reference sequence). The CDR3 runs to 15 residues. CDR3 in amino acids: CASSWNGMSTDTQYF. As DNA, the CDR3 is TGTGCCAGTAGTTGGAATGGTATGAGCACAGATACGCAGTATTTT.

The chain employs TRBV4-2 and TRBJ2-7; 8 bases fit TRBD1. V lost 2 bases and J lost 3; bases outside the gene matches: 9. Germline loops: CDR1 LGHNA, CDR2 YNFKEQ. This CDR3 contains 16 residues. CDR3 coding DNA: TGTGCCAGCAGCCAACCCTCGCCAGGGGGCTACTACGAGCAGTACTTC. Its translation: CASSQPSPGGYYEQYF.

This clonotype was seen repeatedly, ten times or more. This chain uses TRBV27 with TRBJ2-7; 8 nucleotides agree with TRBD1. Germline CDR1 is MNHEY and CDR2 is SMNVEV (reference sequence). V lost 4 bases and J lost 4; bases outside the gene matches: 9. The CDR3 length is 15 residues. CDR3: CASSSKTGALYEQYF. CDR3 bases: TGTGCCAGCAGTTCCAAGACAGGGGCCCTGTACGAGCAGTACTTC.

This clonotype was counted ten times or more. The gene calls are TRBV4-3 and TRBJ1-1; D unresolved. The CDR3 is 14 amino acids. CDR1 is LGHNA, CDR2 YSLEER, per germline. V was pared by 0 bases and J by 9 bases, with 14 bases between. The CDR3 region has the DNA TGCGCCAGCAGCCAAGATCAATCCGGAATTCAAGCTTTCTTT. Amino acids: CASSQDQSGIQAFF.

This clonotype was detected many times. This chain connects TRBV9 to TRBJ2-3; D call uncertain. Germline CDR1 and CDR2: SGDLS and YYNGEE. The CDR3 has 15 residues. V was clipped by 1 base and J by 0 bases, with 9 bases between them. The CDR3 protein is CASSVYGSSTDTQYF. The DNA of the CDR3 is TGTGCCAGCAGCGTATATGGCTCTAGCACAGATACGCAGTATTTT.

Note on this clonotype: Since a much larger clone is just one base distant, this may be a read error. The CDR3 region is CASRQSRGRDTQYF. CDR3 nucleotide sequence: TGCGCCAGCCGCCAATCACGGGGCCGAGATACGCAGTATTTT. V is TRBV4-3 and J is TRBJ2-3, with D perhaps matching TRBD1 or TRBD2 (5 bases each). This CDR3 has 14 residues. Germline lookup yields CDR1 LGHNA and CDR2 YSLEER.

The rearrangement links TRBV27 to TRBJ2-1; either TRBD1 or TRBD2 may supply D (5 bases each). Germline-derived CDR1 and CDR2 are MNHEY and SMNVEV (reference sequence). Trimming pared 4 bases from V and 2 bases from J, leaving 15 bases between. The CDR3 length is 16 residues. The chain's CDR3 is CASSSAMGEPYNEQFF. The CDR3 DNA is TGTGCCAGCAGTTCCGCTATGGGGGAGCCCTACAATGAGCAGTTCTTC.

The rearrangement links TRBV5-1 to TRBJ2-5; D is undetermined. Germline V gene sequence: CDR1 SGHRS, CDR2 YFSETQ. CDR3 length: 15 residues. The germline V and J ends were trimmed by 0 bases and 5 bases, with 14 bases remaining between them. CDR3 region: CASSLASKFWETQYF. CDR3 in DNA: TGCGCCAGCAGCTTGGCCAGCAAGTTCTGGGAGACCCAGTACTTC. Supplemented by reference TRBV5-1 and TRBJ2-5, the full variable domain reads KAGVTQTPRYLIKTRGQQVTLSCSPISGHRSVSWYQQTPGQGLQFLFEYFSETQRNKGNFPGRFSGRQFSNSRSEMNVSTLELGDSALYLCASSLASKFWETQYFGPGTRLLVL.

This clonotype was picked up many times. The V call is TRBV9, the J call TRBJ1-4; no reliable D call. V lost 0 bases and J 1 base, leaving 7 bases between the germline ends. Germline CDR1 reads SGDLS; CDR2 reads YYNGEE. This CDR3 is built from 15 residues. This CDR3 is CASSVDPQTNEKLFF. The DNA of the CDR3 is TGTGCCAGCAGCGTAGATCCGCAAACTAATGAAAAACTGTTTTTT.

This clonotype was counted ten times or more. The genes are TRBV12-3 or TRBV12-4 and TRBJ2-3; 13 bases align to TRBD2. J was trimmed by 1 base and V by 7 bases; bases with no gene match: 2. The CDR3 is made up of 15 amino acids. Here the CDR3 reads CASNGLAGGTDTQYF. In nucleotides, the CDR3 is TGTGCCAGCAACGGACTAGCGGGGGGCACAGATACGCAGTATTTT.

About this clonotype itself: This may be a read error, as it is one base from a much larger clone. This chain links TRBV5-1 with TRBJ2-7; D call uncertain. This CDR3 is built from 13 residues. Germline V gene sequence: CDR1 SGHRS, CDR2 YFSETQ. CDR3 bases: TGCGCCAGCAGCTTGCCAGGTTTGGACGAGCGGTACTTC. It specifies CASSLPGLDERYF.